Each of the 23 T cell receptor beta chains below was sequenced from the same sample in a study of cytomegalovirus exposure and HLA in healthy donors. PCR involved 60 Vbeta and 13 Jbeta primers. The method was immunoSEQ multiplex PCR; TCRdb's version includes in-frame clones alone and lacks a portion of them. The sample consists of over 60,000 clones, around 76% of them appearing once. The sample consisted of PBMCs. The receptor source for this set is a man aged 18 to 35 in good health and CMV-seronegative.

The genes are TRBV7-9 and TRBJ1-6; 9 bases are a match to TRBD1. This CDR3 spans 15 amino acids. The V segment lost 0 bases and the J segment 10 bases; nucleotides outside the gene matches: 4. The germline V gene has CDR1 SEHNR and CDR2 FQNEAQ (reference sequence). In DNA form, the CDR3 reads TGTGCCAGCAGCTTAGCCTCGGGACAGGGATCACCCCTCCACTTT. Protein: CASSLASGQGSPLHF.

The genes are TRBV21-1 and TRBJ1-6; the tabulated D call, TRBD1, remains unverified against the DNA. TRBV21-1 counts as a pseudogene. This CDR3 has 15 amino acids. CDR3 sequence: CASSNRDRLNSPLHF. Written as DNA, the CDR3 is TGTGCCAGCAGCAACCGGGACAGGTTGAATTCACCCCTCCACTTT.

V gene TRBV27 combines with J gene TRBJ2-7; tentatively, D is TRBD2 (6 bases). The CDR3 contains 16 residues. From germline, CDR1 is MNHEY and CDR2 SMNVEV (reference sequence). V was shortened by 6 bases and J by 2 bases, with 20 bases between the two germline ends. The DNA of the CDR3 is TGTGCCAGCAGCTCACCCGGAGGGGTCAGGACCTACGAGCAGTACGTC. It specifies CASSSPGGVRTYEQYV.

The chain links TRBV27 to TRBJ2-3; 7 positions match TRBD1. The CDR3 is made up of 16 amino acids. CDR1 and CDR2 (germline): MNHEY, SMNVEV (reference sequence). The J segment lost 3 bases and the V segment lost 1 base, leaving 7 bases of the junction unmatched. The CDR3 region has the DNA TGTGCCAGCAGTTTATTCCGGACAGGTATGACAGATACGCAGTATTTT. It is translated as CASSLFRTGMTDTQYF.

CDR3 protein: CASSQGPWETEAFF. CDR3 DNA sequence: TGCGCCAGCAGCCAAGGTCCCTGGGAGACTGAAGCTTTCTTT. The chain carries TRBV4-1 and TRBJ1-1, with D unclear. The CDR3 totals 14 residues. CDR1 and CDR2 from the germline V gene are MGHRA and YSYEKL. V lost 1 base, J lost 5 bases, and 11 bases lay in between.

This clone occurred a few times. The chain employs TRBV11-2 and TRBJ1-4; TRBD1 matches 7 bases. V trimming: 3 bases; J trimming: 8 bases; junction bases outside the gene matches: 6. CDR1 and CDR2 (germline): SGHAT, FQNNGV. The CDR3 loop spans 14 amino acids. The CDR3 DNA reads TGTGCCAGCAGCTTCGACCAGGGGGAGGAAAAACTGTTTTTT. Translating it yields CASSFDQGEEKLFF. The full variable domain, completed using reference TRBV11-2 and TRBJ1-4, is EAGVAQSPRYKIIEKRQSVAFWCNPISGHATLYWYQQILGQGPKLLIQFQNNGVVDDSQLPKDRFSAERLKGVDSTLKIQPAKLEDSAVYLCASSFDQGEEKLFFGSGTQLSVL.

In DNA form, the CDR3 reads TGTGCCATCATTGGGCAGGGGACCTACGAGCAGTACGTC. Translating it yields CAIIGQGTYEQYV. J is TRBJ2-7 and V is TRBV10-3; D is perhaps TRBD1 (6 bases). CDR1 and CDR2 (germline): ENHRY, SYGVKD. V lost 7 bases and J 2 bases, leaving 12 bases between the germline ends. The CDR3 extends over 13 amino acids.

This chain connects TRBV9 to TRBJ1-2, with D perhaps matching TRBD1 (5 bases). Looked up from germline, CDR1 is SGDLS and CDR2 is YYNGEE. The CDR3 is 12 amino acids. V was shortened by 3 bases and J by 6 bases, with 9 bases between the two germline ends. CDR3 nucleotide sequence: TGTGCCAGCAGCGGGGGAGGGGATGGCTACACCTTC. Its protein product is CASSGGGDGYTF.

This CDR3 is CASSQAAGYEQYF. CDR3 in DNA: TGCGCCAGCAGCCAAGCAGCCGGGTATGAGCAGTACTTC. The rearrangement uses TRBV4-1 and TRBJ2-7, with D unclear. Trimming cost V 1 base and J 7 bases, with 11 bases left between them. The germline V gene encodes CDR1 MGHRA and CDR2 YSYEKL. This CDR3 comprises 13 residues.

The chain employs TRBV4-1 and TRBJ2-5; D is undetermined. Trimming took 4 bases from V and 4 from J, leaving 7 bases between them. The CDR3 is 12 amino acids. Germline V gene data show CDR1 as MGHRA and CDR2 as YSYEKL. The CDR3 loop reads CASSPTRETQYF. Written as DNA, the CDR3 is TGCGCCAGCAGCCCCACACGAGAGACCCAGTACTTC.

The chain combines TRBV19 with TRBJ2-1; D remains unclear. CDR1 is LNHDA, CDR2 SQIVND, per germline (reference sequence). V gave up 3 bases and J gave up 0 bases, with 9 bases separating them. The length of the CDR3 is 15 residues. In DNA form, the CDR3 reads TGTGCCAGTAGTATTCAGGATGCCTCCTACAATGAGCAGTTCTTC. Translation: CASSIQDASYNEQFF.

The chain couples TRBV7-9 to TRBJ2-3; D gene ambiguous. The CDR3 sequence is 11 residues long. V was shortened by 4 bases and J by 3 bases, with 2 bases between the two germline ends. Germline loops: CDR1 SEHNR, CDR2 FQNEAQ (reference sequence). CDR3 nucleotides: TGTGCCAGCAGCTCGACAGATACGCAGTATTTT. Its protein is CASSSTDTQYF.

This rearrangement joins TRBV6-6 to TRBJ1-2, with D uncertain. Germline V gene lookup returns CDR1 MNHNY and CDR2 SVGAGI (reference sequence). The CDR3 has 12 amino acids. Trimming stripped 6 bases from V and 8 bases from J, with 13 bases between. The CDR3 nucleotides are TGTGCCAGCAGCCGGGGTCTTCAGGGCTACACCTTC. Its protein product is CASSRGLQGYTF.

The chain couples TRBV28 to TRBJ1-6; TRBD1 matches at 8 bases. CDR3 length equals 14 residues. CDR1 and CDR2 (germline): MDHEN, SYDVKM. V trimming: 7 bases; J trimming: 6 bases; junction bases outside the gene matches: 5. CDR3 sequence: CASIKQGGNSPLHF. CDR3 bases: TGTGCCAGCATCAAACAGGGGGGTAATTCACCCCTCCACTTT.

V is TRBV9 and J is TRBJ1-3, with no clear D. Germline CDR1 SGDLS, CDR2 YYNGEE. V was clipped by 2 bases and J by 0 bases, with 6 bases between them. The CDR3 covers 14 residues. CDR3 sequence reads: CASSVGSSGNTIYF. The CDR3 DNA follows: TGTGCCAGCAGCGTGGGGAGCTCTGGAAACACCATATATTTT.

The V and J genes are TRBV7-7 and TRBJ2-2; 8 nucleotides match TRBD1. The junction had 7 bases not matched to a gene; V was cut back by 3 bases and J by 7 bases. CDR1 SSHAT and CDR2 FNYEAQ come from the germline V gene (reference sequence). This CDR3 is built from 15 residues. The CDR3: CASSLVQGADGELFF. As DNA, the CDR3 is TGTGCCAGCAGCTTGGTCCAGGGGGCGGACGGGGAGCTGTTTTTT.

The chain joins TRBV27 to TRBJ2-2; TRBD2 aligns across 14 bases. Germline values: CDR1 MNHEY, CDR2 SMNVEV (reference sequence). This CDR3 is 17 amino acids long. Trimming cost V 5 bases and J 2 bases; bases outside gene matches: 4. The CDR3 region has the DNA TGTGCCAGCAGTCCCGGACTAGCGGGGGGCAACACCGGGGAGCTGTTTTTT. This translates into CASSPGLAGGNTGELFF.

This clone was detected a few times. The chain uses TRBV25-1 and TRBJ1-3, with a tentative D call TRBD1 (6 bases). The V end was cut by 2 bases, the J end by 0 bases, with 11 bases between. The CDR3 is made up of 16 amino acids. Germline loops: CDR1 MGHDK, CDR2 SYGVNS. The chain's CDR3 is CASSEDRPVSGNTIYF. Here the CDR3 DNA reads TGTGCCAGCAGTGAAGACAGGCCCGTCTCTGGAAACACCATATATTTT.

This clone was seen a few times. The rearrangement joins TRBV28 to TRBJ1-4, with 9 positions matching TRBD1. The CDR3 is 18 residues long. Germline assignment: CDR1 MDHEN and CDR2 SYDVKM. V lost 3 bases and J lost 0; bases outside the gene matches: 8. The CDR3, as DNA: TGTGCCAGCAGTTTCCCCCGGGACAGGGATCCAACTAATGAAAAACTGTTTTTT. This encodes CASSFPRDRDPTNEKLFF.

The chain uses TRBV2 and TRBJ2-5; 11 nucleotides line up with TRBD2. Looked up from germline, CDR1 is SNHLY and CDR2 is FYNNEI. The CDR3 loop spans 16 amino acids. V gave up 4 bases and J gave up 5 bases; unmatched junction bases: 9. The CDR3 DNA is TGTGCCAGCAGTGGATTTAGCGGGGGGGGGCAGGAGACCCAGTACTTC. It is translated as CASSGFSGGGQETQYF.

The rearrangement links TRBV29-1 to TRBJ1-2; 12 nucleotides agree with TRBD1. CDR3 length equals 16 residues. The V gene end was trimmed by 4 bases and the J gene end by 4 bases; junction bases not matched to a gene: 10. CDR1 and CDR2 from the germline V gene are SQVTM and ANQGSEA. The CDR3 DNA reads TGCAGCGTTGTAATCACGGGACAGGGGGCTGGCTATGGCTACACCTTC. It encodes CSVVITGQGAGYGYTF.

A few counts support this clone. V usage is TRBV9 and J usage is TRBJ2-1; 11 nucleotides match TRBD2. The CDR3 contains 15 residues. V lost 4 bases, J lost 5 bases, and 5 bases stayed unmatched. Germline V gene sequence: CDR1 SGDLS, CDR2 YYNGEE. The CDR3 DNA is TGTGCCAGCAGCTTAACTAGCGGGGGCAACAATGAGCAGTTCTTC. Translation: CASSLTSGGNNEQFF.

The chain uses TRBV2 and TRBJ2-3, with 13 bases identical to TRBD2. Germline values: CDR1 SNHLY, CDR2 FYNNEI. This CDR3 comprises 19 residues. V shed 7 bases and J 4 bases; nucleotides not matched to a gene: 17. CDR3 protein: CASIMRAGTSGGASDTQYF. Written as DNA, the CDR3 is TGTGCCAGCATTATGAGGGCAGGTACTAGCGGGGGGGCTTCAGATACGCAGTATTTT.